These T cell receptor beta chains were read from a single sample in a study of T cells after somatic rescue of genetic block. TCRdb's table, derived via immunoSEQ multiplex PCR, lists solely in-frame clones and lacks some. The table lists tens of thousands of clones, just under 95% of them singletons. The source material was peripheral blood mononuclear cells (PBMCs). The origin of the receptors is a man in his forties. Both conserved end residues are part of each CDR3. D genes are given only for firm matches. Some rows have no size entry. The others give once, few or many, or a class for an expanded clone.

CDR3 DNA,CDR3 protein,J gene,V gene,clone size,D gene
TGCGCCAGCAGCCAAGGGGGACTAGCGGGGAGCCGAAGCGAGCAGTACTTC,CASSQGGLAGSRSEQYF,TRBJ2-7,TRBV5-1,.,TRBD2
TGTGCCAGCAGTAGTTCCAGGGTCGGTGAGCAGTTCTTC,CASSSSRVGEQFF,TRBJ2-1,TRBV6-4,.,.
TGTGCCAGCAGTCGGACAGGGGTTAACTATGGCTACACCTTC,CASSRTGVNYGYTF,TRBJ1-2,TRBV27,.,TRBD1
TGTGCCAGCAGCGGATACGCCCTTACCCATATCACAGATACGCAGTATTTT,CASSGYALTHITDTQYF,TRBJ2-3,TRBV9,.,.
TGTGCCAGCTCAGTTGCAACTAATGAAAAACTGTTTTTT,CASSVATNEKLFF,TRBJ1-4,TRBV18,once,.
TGTGCCAGCAGCTTAGCCGGGGTACAGGGGAACACCGGGGAGCTGTTTTTT,CASSLAGVQGNTGELFF,TRBJ2-2,TRBV7-9,.,.
TGTGCCAGCCGCAGTGGGGCGGCTCGCGGGGAGCTGTTTTTT,CASRSGAARGELFF,TRBJ2-2,TRBV6-1,.,.
TGTGCCAGCAGCGGCCGGGACTTGAGCTCCTACAATGAGCAGTTCTTC,CASSGRDLSSYNEQFF,TRBJ2-1,TRBV14,.,.
TGTGCCAGCAGTTTCGCCAGGGGCCATCAGCCCCAGCATTTT,CASSFARGHQPQHF,TRBJ1-5,TRBV27,.,.
TGTGCCAGCAGCTTCCACCCGCGGGGGGATAGAGAGTTCTTC,CASSFHPRGDREFF,TRBJ2-1,TRBV5-6,.,TRBD2
TGTGCCAGCAGTTCCGGGACTTTGACAGAAGCTTTCTTT,CASSSGTLTEAFF,TRBJ1-1,TRBV28,.,.
TGCGCCAGCAGAGGCAGCGGGGGGGCGTCCTACAATGAGCAGTTCTTC,CASRGSGGASYNEQFF,TRBJ2-1,TRBV5-1,.,TRBD2
TGTGCCAGCAGTTCCCCGGCCGGGACAGGGGCTCTAGCTAACTATGGCTACACCTTC,CASSSPAGTGALANYGYTF,TRBJ1-2,TRBV28,.,TRBD1
TGTGCCAGCAGAGGCCCCGGGGTCTCCAAAAACATTCAGTACTTC,CASRGPGVSKNIQYF,TRBJ2-4,TRBV27,.,.
TGTGCCAGCACCGAAATAGGGACTAGCGGCACAGATACGCAGTATTTT,CASTEIGTSGTDTQYF,TRBJ2-3,TRBV27,.,TRBD2
TGTGCCTGGAGTGTACCGGGACAGAGGAACACTGAAGCTTTCTTT,CAWSVPGQRNTEAFF,TRBJ1-1,TRBV30,once,TRBD1
TGTGCCTGGAGTGCCTCTGGAAACACCATATATTTT,CAWSASGNTIYF,TRBJ1-3,TRBV30,.,.
TGTGCCAGCAGTCGGGACGGACCCTATGAAAAACTGTTTTTT,CASSRDGPYEKLFF,TRBJ1-4,TRBV6-5,once,.
TGTGCCAGTCAAGGGACAGGGAAAGATCAGCCCCAGCATTTT,CASQGTGKDQPQHF,TRBJ1-5,TRBV2,.,TRBD1
TGTGCCAGCAGCCCCGTCACTGCGGGCACTGAAGCTTTCTTT,CASSPVTAGTEAFF,TRBJ1-1,TRBV5-4,.,.
TGTGCCAGCAGCCAGCAACTCTTTACCTCCGGGACTATACAAGAGACCCAGTACTTC,CASSQQLFTSGTIQETQYF,TRBJ2-5,TRBV4-2,.,TRBD2
TGTGCCAGTGGGGGACAGGGCGGGTACTATGGCTACACCTTC,CASGGQGGYYGYTF,TRBJ1-2,TRBV27,.,TRBD1
TGTGCCAGCAGCGAAGGGACAGGATCCTACGAGCAGTACTTC,CASSEGTGSYEQYF,TRBJ2-7,TRBV9,.,TRBD1
TGTGCCAGTAGTATTTGGGACCGTCCATATGGCTACACCTTC,CASSIWDRPYGYTF,TRBJ1-2,TRBV19,.,.
TGTGCCAGCAGCTTGCCAGGGTCGCGGGGCACAGATACGCAGTATTTT,CASSLPGSRGTDTQYF,TRBJ2-3,TRBV5-4,.,.
TGTGCCAGTTCCCCGGGGTTGACAGGGGCAGATACGCAGTATTTT,CASSPGLTGADTQYF,TRBJ2-3,TRBV19,once,TRBD1
TGCGCCAGCAGCCAACCGGGACAGGGTCGATCAGAGACCCAGTACTTC,CASSQPGQGRSETQYF,TRBJ2-5,TRBV4-1,.,TRBD1
TGTGCCAGCAGCCCGGCCTCCGTCAGGGTTATAGCCAAAAACATTCAGTACTTC,CASSPASVRVIAKNIQYF,TRBJ2-4,TRBV28,few,.
TGCGCCAGCAGCCAAGATCCGCTAGCGGGAGACGACGGGGAGCTGTTTTTT,CASSQDPLAGDDGELFF,TRBJ2-2,TRBV4-3,.,TRBD2
TGTGCCAGCAGCCAAGATCCGGGACCAAATGAGCAGTTCTTC,CASSQDPGPNEQFF,TRBJ2-1,TRBV4-2,.,.
TGTGCCAGCAGTTCCGCCGGGTACGAGCAGTACTTC,CASSSAGYEQYF,TRBJ2-7,TRBV28,once,.
TGTGCCAGCAGCTCCCCGACACGCCTGGCCGGCTACACCTTC,CASSSPTRLAGYTF,TRBJ1-2,TRBV11-2,.,.
TGTGCCAGCAGCTTAGTTTACAGGGGATACGAGCAGTACTTC,CASSLVYRGYEQYF,TRBJ2-7,TRBV7-8,.,TRBD1
TGTGCCAGCAGCTTTGGGTTGCACTATGGCTACACCTTC,CASSFGLHYGYTF,TRBJ1-2,TRBV11-2,.,.
TGCGCCAGCAGCCTCTCCGCCGGACCCGCAACTAATGAAAAACTGTTTTTT,CASSLSAGPATNEKLFF,TRBJ1-4,TRBV5-1,.,.
TGTGCCAGCAGCCCCGGACAGGGGGAGGTTGGGGCCAACGTCCTGACTTTC,CASSPGQGEVGANVLTF,TRBJ2-6,TRBV27,.,TRBD1
TGTGCCAGCAGTGGGGGCCCTTCAAACCCCATCTATGGCTACACCTTC,CASSGGPSNPIYGYTF,TRBJ1-2,TRBV2,.,.
TGCGCCAGCAGTGTTGAGAGCAGCGCAACTAATGAAAAACTGTTTTTT,CASSVESSATNEKLFF,TRBJ1-4,TRBV5-1,.,.
TGTGCCAGCAGTTTATCGGGCAGCTTTACCTACAATGAGCAGTTCTTC,CASSLSGSFTYNEQFF,TRBJ2-1,TRBV27,.,.